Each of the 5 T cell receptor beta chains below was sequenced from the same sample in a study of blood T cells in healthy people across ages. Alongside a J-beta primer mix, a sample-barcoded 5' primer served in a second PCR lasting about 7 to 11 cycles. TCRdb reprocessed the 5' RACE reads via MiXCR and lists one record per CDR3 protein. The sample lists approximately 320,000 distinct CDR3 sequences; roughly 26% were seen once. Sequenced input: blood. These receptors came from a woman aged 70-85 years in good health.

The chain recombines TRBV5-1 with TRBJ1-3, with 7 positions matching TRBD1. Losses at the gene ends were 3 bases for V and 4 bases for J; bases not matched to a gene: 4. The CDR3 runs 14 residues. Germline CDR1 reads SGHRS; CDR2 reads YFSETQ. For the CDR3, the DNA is TGCGCCAGCAGCTCTGGACAGGCGGGAAACACCATATATTTT. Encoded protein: CASSSGQAGNTIYF.

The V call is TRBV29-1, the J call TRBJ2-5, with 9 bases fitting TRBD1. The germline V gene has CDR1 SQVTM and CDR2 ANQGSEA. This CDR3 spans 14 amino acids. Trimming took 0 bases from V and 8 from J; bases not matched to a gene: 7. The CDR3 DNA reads TGCAGCGTTGAAGATTATTTGACAGGGGGTACCCAGTACTTC. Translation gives CSVEDYLTGGTQYF.

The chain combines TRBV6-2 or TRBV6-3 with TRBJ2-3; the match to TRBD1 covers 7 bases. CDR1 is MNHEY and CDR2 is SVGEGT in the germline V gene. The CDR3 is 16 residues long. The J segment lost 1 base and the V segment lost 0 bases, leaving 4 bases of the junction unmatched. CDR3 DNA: TGTGCCAGCAGTTACTCGACAGGGTATCGCACAGATACGCAGTATTTT. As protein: CASSYSTGYRTDTQYF.

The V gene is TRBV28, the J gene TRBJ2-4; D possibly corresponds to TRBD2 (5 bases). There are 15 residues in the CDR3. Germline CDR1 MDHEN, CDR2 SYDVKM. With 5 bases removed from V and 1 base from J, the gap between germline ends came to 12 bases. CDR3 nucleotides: TGTGCCAGCAGTACCAACCGGGGTGCCAAAAACATTCAGTACTTC. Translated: CASSTNRGAKNIQYF. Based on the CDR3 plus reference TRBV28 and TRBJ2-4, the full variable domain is DVKVTQSSRYLVKRTGEKVFLECVQDMDHENMFWYRQDPGLGLRLIYFSYDVKMKEKGDIPEGYSVSREKKERFSLILESASTNQTSMYLCASSTNRGAKNIQYFGAGTRLSVL.

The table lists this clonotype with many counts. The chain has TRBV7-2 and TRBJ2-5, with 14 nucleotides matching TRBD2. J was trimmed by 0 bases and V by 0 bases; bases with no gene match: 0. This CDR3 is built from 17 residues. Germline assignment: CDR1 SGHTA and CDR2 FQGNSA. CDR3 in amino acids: CASSLATSGRDQETQYF. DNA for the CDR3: TGTGCCAGCAGCTTAGCGACTAGCGGGAGGGACCAAGAGACCCAGTACTTC.